The rows below give T cell receptor beta chains drawn from one sample of a study of T cells in Graves' hyperthyroidism and ophthalmopathy. Each CDR3 protein is one row after TCRdb ran MiXCR on the multiplex PCR reads. The data contain 300,000 to 450,000 distinct CDR3 sequences, 13% of them singletons. The sequencing sample was made of blood. Receptors were obtained from a man aged 25-40 years with Graves' hyperthyroidism that later progressed to Graves' ophthalmopathy. Each CDR3 is given with its conserved first and last residue. D genes are given only for firm matches. Size is stated for part of the rows, as once, few or many counts, or as a class when the clone is expanded.

d_gene	j_gene	v_gene	abundance	CDR3nt	CDR3aa
TRBD1	TRBJ2-7	TRBV5-1	many	TGCGCCAGCAGCTTGAGGACAGGGGGCAAGGACGAGCAGTACTTC	CASSLRTGGKDEQYF
.	TRBJ1-5	TRBV29-1	many	TGCAGCGTTGAAGATCAGACGGGTTTGCCCCAGCATTTT	CSVEDQTGLPQHF
.	TRBJ1-6	TRBV20-1	.	TGCAGTGCCTGCGGCCCCTCCTATAATTCACCCCTCCACTTT	CSACGPSYNSPLHF
.	TRBJ2-7	TRBV28	many	TGTGCCAGCAGTCGCTTGGGGGTGCCCTACGAGCAGTACTTC	CASSRLGVPYEQYF
TRBD1	TRBJ1-6	TRBV6-1	.	TGTGCCAGCAGTCGAACAGGGGCGCCCTATAATTCACCCCTCCACTTT	CASSRTGAPYNSPLHF
TRBD1	TRBJ2-7	TRBV7-2	many	TGTGCCAGCAGCTTAGAATGGACAGGGCCCTACGAGCAGTACTTC	CASSLEWTGPYEQYF
TRBD2	TRBJ2-5	TRBV20-1	many	TGCAGTGCCCAGACTAGCGGAGAGACCCAGTACTTC	CSAQTSGETQYF
TRBD1	TRBJ1-2	TRBV2	many	TGTGCCAGCAAAAGTGGGCAGGGGGTCTATGGCTACACCTTC	CASKSGQGVYGYTF
TRBD1	TRBJ1-6	TRBV6-6	many	TGTGCCAGCAGTTCCTCGGGGGACAGGGCGCCACCCCTCCACTTT	CASSSSGDRAPPLHF
.	TRBJ1-5	TRBV7-2	.	TGTGCCAGCAGCTTAGAAGCAGGGTATCATCAGCCCCAGCATTTT	CASSLEAGYHQPQHF
.	TRBJ2-1	TRBV12-3/TRBV12-4	many	TGTGCCAGCAGTTTTTGGGGGGGCCATTACAATGAGCAGTTCTTC	CASSFWGGHYNEQFF
.	TRBJ2-2	TRBV20-1	few	TGCAGTGCTAGAGATCCTAGGGTCCCGCTTGGGGGCGGGGAGCTGTTTTTT	CSARDPRVPLGGGELFF
.	TRBJ1-1	TRBV11-2	.	TGTGCCAGCAGGGACCGGCCCTCGGGCACTGAAGCTTTCTTT	CASRDRPSGTEAFF
.	TRBJ2-1	TRBV14	.	TGTGCCAGCAGCCTCGCTATGTACAATGAGCAGTTCTTC	CASSLAMYNEQFF
TRBD2	TRBJ2-5	TRBV3-1	.	TGTGCCAGCAGCCCGGAGCGGGGGATGGTAGAGACCCAGTACTTC	CASSPERGMVETQYF
TRBD1	TRBJ1-1	TRBV12-5	many	TGTGCTAGTGGTTTTCAGCCCCAGGGGGCTCAAGCTGAAGCTTTCTTT	CASGFQPQGAQAEAFF
TRBD1	TRBJ2-6	TRBV14	.	TGTGCCAGCTCACCAACCGGGACAGGGATTCCTCTCTCTGGGGCCAACGTCCTGACTTTC	CASSPTGTGIPLSGANVLTF
.	TRBJ1-1	TRBV29-1	few	TGCAGCGTCCCACTAGAAGGGGGGACTGAAGCTTTCTTT	CSVPLEGGTEAFF
.	TRBJ1-1	TRBV5-5	many	TGTGCCAGCAGCTTTACGGCAGGGACGAACACTGAAGCTTTCTTT	CASSFTAGTNTEAFF
.	TRBJ2-7	TRBV29-1	many	TGCAGCGTTGCCGGGACGGTGACCTACGAGCAGTACTTC	CSVAGTVTYEQYF
.	TRBJ1-1	TRBV5-1	many	TGTGCCAGCAGCTTACGGACGAACACTGAAGCTTTCTTT	CASSLRTNTEAFF
.	TRBJ1-2	TRBV7-8	many	TGTGCCAGCAGCTTAATTTCTTGGGGGAACTATGGCTACACCTTC	CASSLISWGNYGYTF
.	TRBJ2-7	TRBV20-1	.	TGCAGTGCTAGGACCAACCCCTACGAGCAGTACTTC	CSARTNPYEQYF
TRBD1	TRBJ2-7	TRBV14	.	TGTGCCAGCAGCCAAGATTGGACAGGGGACGACTTCAGCCACGAGCAGTACTTC	CASSQDWTGDDFSHEQYF
.	TRBJ1-6	TRBV28	many	TGTGCCAGCAGTTTAGGCGCTGTTGATTTTCGGACCCTCCACTTT	CASSLGAVDFRTLHF
TRBD1	TRBJ2-7	TRBV14	few	TGTGCCAGCAGCCATGGACAGGGGTACTACGAGCAGTACTTC	CASSHGQGYYEQYF
TRBD1	TRBJ1-1	TRBV12-3/TRBV12-4	many	TGTGCCAGCAGGCAAGGGGGCGTGAACACTGAAGCTTTCTTT	CASRQGGVNTEAFF
TRBD1	TRBJ2-7	TRBV6-1	.	TGTGCCAGCAGGCAAAGGACAGGGGGTGCAGTCGAGCAGTACTTC	CASRQRTGGAVEQYF
TRBD1	TRBJ1-3	TRBV20-1	.	TGCAGTGCTGGGGACAGTTCCTACTCTGGAAACACCATATATTTT	CSAGDSSYSGNTIYF
.	TRBJ2-7	TRBV6-1	.	TGTGCCAGCAGTGAACTGGGGACGGTCTCCTACGAGCAGTACTTC	CASSELGTVSYEQYF
.	TRBJ1-1	TRBV6-2/TRBV6-3	.	TGTGCCACCACGGGGCAAGGTTTAGCTTTCTTT	CATTGQGLAFF
.	TRBJ2-2	TRBV24-1	few	TGTGCCACCAACATTAGCGCAGGCGGGGAGCTGTTTTTT	CATNISAGGELFF
TRBD2	TRBJ2-7	TRBV5-4	many	TGTGCCAGCAGCTTTATGGGACTAGCCAGATACGAGCAGTACTTC	CASSFMGLARYEQYF
.	TRBJ1-2	TRBV5-1	few	TGCGCCAGCAGCTTGGCCATGGATGTCGTCACCTTC	CASSLAMDVVTF
.	TRBJ2-7	TRBV30	many	TGTGCCTGGAGTGTCCGGGACACGGGGGGCTACGAGCAGTACTTC	CAWSVRDTGGYEQYF
.	TRBJ2-1	TRBV30	many	TGTGCCTGGAGTCCAACGGGACTCAGCTCCTACAATGAGCAGTTCTTC	CAWSPTGLSSYNEQFF
TRBD2	TRBJ2-5	TRBV10-2	many	TGCGCCAGCAGATGGGGGCTAGCGGGGGGAGAGACCCAGTACTTC	CASRWGLAGGETQYF
TRBD1	TRBJ1-1	TRBV20-1	many	TGCAGTGCTAGAGATAGACAGGGGGCGAGGGAAGCTTTCTTT	CSARDRQGAREAFF
.	TRBJ1-6	TRBV25-1	few	TGTGCCAGCAGTGAAGATGGCGGAGCACCCCTCCACTTT	CASSEDGGAPLHF
.	TRBJ2-1	TRBV5-5	many	TGTGCCAGCAGCTCGATAAACAGCTACAATGAGCAGTTCTTC	CASSSINSYNEQFF
.	TRBJ2-2	TRBV3-1	.	TGTGCCAGCAGCCGCCGGGACTTCCCCACCGGGGAGCTGTTTTTT	CASSRRDFPTGELFF
.	TRBJ1-1	TRBV5-1	many	TGCGCCAGCAGCTTGGCTAGGATGAACACTGAAGCTTTCTTT	CASSLARMNTEAFF
TRBD1	TRBJ2-7	TRBV4-1	.	TGCGCCAGCAGCACCCGGACAGGGGACGAGCAGTACTTC	CASSTRTGDEQYF
TRBD1	TRBJ2-7	TRBV9	.	TGTGCCAGCAGCGGACAGGGGGCTGGCTCCTACGAGCAGTACTTC	CASSGQGAGSYEQYF
.	TRBJ1-1	TRBV28	many	TGTGCCAGCAGTTTGCACCTGAACACTGAAGCTTTCTTT	CASSLHLNTEAFF
.	TRBJ1-5	TRBV7-9	many	TGTGCCAGCAGCTCCCGGGACGGCAATCAGCCCCAGCATTTT	CASSSRDGNQPQHF
.	TRBJ2-4	TRBV10-3	.	TGTGCCATCAGCAGGGGAGGGGACATTCAGTACTTC	CAISRGGDIQYF
.	TRBJ1-1	TRBV7-2	many	TGTGCCAGCAGCTTTTCAGAGAACACTGAAGCTTTCTTT	CASSFSENTEAFF
TRBD2	TRBJ2-3	TRBV6-1	.	TGTGCCAGTTGCCCGGGAGGGGCCAGGGGCACAGATACGCAGTATTTT	CASCPGGARGTDTQYF
.	TRBJ1-6	TRBV28	many	TGTGCCAGCAAGGCCGAACAAGGGACCTATAATTCACCCCTCCACTTT	CASKAEQGTYNSPLHF
TRBD1	TRBJ2-2	TRBV6-1	.	TGTGCCAGCAGACAGGGGAATACCGAGACCGGGGAGCTGTTTTTT	CASRQGNTETGELFF
.	TRBJ2-1	TRBV3-1	.	TGTGCCAGCAGCTTTGGCACACCAAACAATGAGCAGTTCTTC	CASSFGTPNNEQFF
TRBD1	TRBJ2-6	TRBV4-2	once	TGTGCCAGCAGCCAAGGAACAGGGGGTGGTGGGGCCAACGTCCTGACTTTC	CASSQGTGGGGANVLTF
TRBD2	TRBJ2-5	TRBV2	many	TGTGCCAGCAGTGGACTAGCGGGGGTGATGACGGAGACCCAGTACTTC	CASSGLAGVMTETQYF
.	TRBJ1-5	TRBV4-1	many	TGCGCCAGCAGCCCCGAGGAGCGTCAGCCCCAGCATTTT	CASSPEERQPQHF